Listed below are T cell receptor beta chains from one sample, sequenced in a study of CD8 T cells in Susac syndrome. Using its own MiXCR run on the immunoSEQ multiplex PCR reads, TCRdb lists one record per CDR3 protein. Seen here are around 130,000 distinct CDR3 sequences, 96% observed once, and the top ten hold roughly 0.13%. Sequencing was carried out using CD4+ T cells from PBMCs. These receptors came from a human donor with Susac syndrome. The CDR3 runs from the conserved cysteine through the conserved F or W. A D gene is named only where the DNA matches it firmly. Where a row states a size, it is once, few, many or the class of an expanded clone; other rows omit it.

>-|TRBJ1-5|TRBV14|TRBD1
TGTGCCAGCAGCCGACAGGGTGGTCAGCCCCAGCATTTT
CASSRQGGQPQHF
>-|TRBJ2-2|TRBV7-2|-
TGTGCCAGCAGCTCCCCTCCGACCGGGGAGCTGTTTTTT
CASSSPPTGELFF
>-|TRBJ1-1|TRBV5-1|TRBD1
TGCGCCAGCAGGCCGACAGGGTCTTACTCTGAAGCTTTCTTT
CASRPTGSYSEAFF
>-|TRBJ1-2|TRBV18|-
TGTGCCAGCTCACCTTCCCTTGACGAACAGGGCTACACCTTC
CASSPSLDEQGYTF
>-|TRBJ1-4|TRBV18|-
TGTGCCAGCTCACCACCCGGGGAAAAACTGTTTTTT
CASSPPGEKLFF
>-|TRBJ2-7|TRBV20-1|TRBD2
TGCAGTGGTATCGGGAGGGCCTCAAGCATCTACGAGCAGTACTTC
CSGIGRASSIYEQYF
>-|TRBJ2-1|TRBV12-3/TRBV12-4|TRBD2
TGTGCCAGCAGTTTCCGGGAGGGCCGGAATGAGCAGTTCTTC
CASSFREGRNEQFF
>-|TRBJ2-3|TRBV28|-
TGTGCCAGCAGTTTAGTCCGGGACGAGCCCACAGATACGCAGTATTTT
CASSLVRDEPTDTQYF
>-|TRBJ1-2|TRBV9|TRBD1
TGTGCCAGCAGCGTTAGACAGGGAGGATTCGGTGATGGCTACACCTTC
CASSVRQGGFGDGYTF
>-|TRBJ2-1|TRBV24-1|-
TGTGCCACCAGTGCTCGGGGTAGCGGACACAATGAGCAGTTCTTC
CATSARGSGHNEQFF
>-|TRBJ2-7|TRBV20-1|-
TGCAGTGCCTACGCCGGGAACGAGCAGTACTTC
CSAYAGNEQYF
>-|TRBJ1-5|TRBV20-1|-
TGCAGTGCTCGGGCATCGGATCAGCCCCAGCATTTT
CSARASDQPQHF
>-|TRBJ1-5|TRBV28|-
TGTGCCAGCAGCCCGAGGGACCTCCTCTTTAGCAATCAGCCCCAGCATTTT
CASSPRDLLFSNQPQHF
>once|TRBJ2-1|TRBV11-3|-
TGTGCCAGCAGCTCCCGGACCATGGCTAGTGAGCAGTTCTTC
CASSSRTMASEQFF
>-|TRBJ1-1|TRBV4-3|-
TGCGCCAGCAGCCGGGTTGTGAACACTGAAGCTTTCTTT
CASSRVVNTEAFF
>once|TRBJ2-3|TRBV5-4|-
TGTGCCAGCAGCGGGACCGAGATCCAGGATACGCAGTATTTT
CASSGTEIQDTQYF
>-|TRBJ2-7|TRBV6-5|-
TGTGCCAGCAGTTACCTCGCGGCCTACGAGCAGTACTTC
CASSYLAAYEQYF
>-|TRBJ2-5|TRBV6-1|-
TGTGCCAGCAGTACACTAACCGGGACAAAACAAGAGACCCAGTACTTC
CASSTLTGTKQETQYF
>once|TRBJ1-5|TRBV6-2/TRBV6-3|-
TGTGCCAGCAGTGAGCAGAGGCAGCCCCAGCATTTT
CASSEQRQPQHF
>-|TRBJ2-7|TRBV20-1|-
TGCAGTGCTCCTGACAACTACGAGCAGTACTTC
CSAPDNYEQYF
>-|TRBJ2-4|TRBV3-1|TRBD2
TGTGCCAGCAGCCCCGGGACTAGCGGGACCTTAGAAAACATTCAGTACTTC
CASSPGTSGTLENIQYF
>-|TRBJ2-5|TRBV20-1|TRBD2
TGCAGTGTCCTTAGCGGGCAAGAGACCCAGTACTTC
CSVLSGQETQYF
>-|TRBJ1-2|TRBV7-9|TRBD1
TGTGCCAGCAGCCATGGACAGGGAAACGGCTACACCTTC
CASSHGQGNGYTF
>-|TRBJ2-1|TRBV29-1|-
TGCAGCGTGGGGCAGGGTCTTACAAATGAGCAGTTCTTC
CSVGQGLTNEQFF
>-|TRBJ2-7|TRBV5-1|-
TGCGCCAGCAGCGTATTGGACAGTTCCTACGAGCAGTACTTC
CASSVLDSSYEQYF
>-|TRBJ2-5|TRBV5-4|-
TGTGCCAGCAGCCCGGCAGGGGTAGAGGCAGAGACCCAGTACTTC
CASSPAGVEAETQYF
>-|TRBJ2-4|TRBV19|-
TGTGCCAGTAGTAAAAGGGAAATCAAAATTAGCAAAAACATTCAGTACTTC
CASSKREIKISKNIQYF
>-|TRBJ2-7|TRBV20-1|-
TGCAGTGCTAGTTTTCTAATCGGCGGAACCTACGAGCAGTACTTC
CSASFLIGGTYEQYF
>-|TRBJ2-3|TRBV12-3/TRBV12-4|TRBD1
TGTGCCAGCAGTTTTTTTGGGACAGGTTTTAGCACAGATACGCAGTATTTT
CASSFFGTGFSTDTQYF
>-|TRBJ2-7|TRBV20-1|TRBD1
TGCAGTGCCAATACCGACAGGGCCTACGAGCAGTACTTC
CSANTDRAYEQYF
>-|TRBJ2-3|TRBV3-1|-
TGTGCCAGCAGCCCCTGGGGCGGGTTAGGCACAGATACGCAGTATTTT
CASSPWGGLGTDTQYF
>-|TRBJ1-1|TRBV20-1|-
TGCAGTGTAGAGGGTACTGAAGCTTTCTTT
CSVEGTEAFF
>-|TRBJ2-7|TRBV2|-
TGTGCCAGCAGTGAATCAGGGAGGGGGGAGCAGTACTTC
CASSESGRGEQYF
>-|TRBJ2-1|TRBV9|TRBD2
TGTGCCAGCAGCGTAGCCCCGGGGGGACTAGCGGCCCTCAGCTCCTACAATGAGCAGTTCTTC
CASSVAPGGLAALSSYNEQFF
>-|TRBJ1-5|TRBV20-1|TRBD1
TGCAGTGCTAGGGGAGCAGGGGGCGAACAGCCCCAGCATTTT
CSARGAGGEQPQHF
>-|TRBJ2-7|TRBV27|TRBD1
TGTGCCAGCAGTGATACCCGGACAGGGCAACACGAGCAGTACTTC
CASSDTRTGQHEQYF
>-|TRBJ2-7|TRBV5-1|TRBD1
TGCGCCAGCAGCTTGGAGGCAGGGGGATGGTACGAGCAGTACTTC
CASSLEAGGWYEQYF
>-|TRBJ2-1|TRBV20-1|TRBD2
TGCAGTGCTAGAGATCCGGGTAGCGGGTCTGGCAATGAGCAGTTCTTC
CSARDPGSGSGNEQFF
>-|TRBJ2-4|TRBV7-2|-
TGTGCCAGCAGCTTACTCGCTCCGGGCATTCAGTACTTC
CASSLLAPGIQYF
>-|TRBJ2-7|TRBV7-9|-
TGTGCCAGCAGCTTAGGCACAGGGACCTACGAGCAGTACTTC
CASSLGTGTYEQYF